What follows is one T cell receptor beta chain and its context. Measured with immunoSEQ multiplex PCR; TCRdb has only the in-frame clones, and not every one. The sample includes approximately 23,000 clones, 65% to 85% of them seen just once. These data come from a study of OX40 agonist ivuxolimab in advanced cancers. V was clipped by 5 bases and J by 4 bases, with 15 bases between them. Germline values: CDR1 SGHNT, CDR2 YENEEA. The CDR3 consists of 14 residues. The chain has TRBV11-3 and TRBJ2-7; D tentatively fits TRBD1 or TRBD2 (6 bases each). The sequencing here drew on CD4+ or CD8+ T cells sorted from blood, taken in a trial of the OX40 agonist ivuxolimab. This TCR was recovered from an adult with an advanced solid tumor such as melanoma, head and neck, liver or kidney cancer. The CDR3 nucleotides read TGTGCCAGCAGCCAGAGGGAAGGGGGGTACGAGCAGTACTTC. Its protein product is CASSQREGGYEQYF.